Below are 12 T cell receptor beta chains sequenced from a single sample in a study of T cell repertoires in cytomegalovirus infection. Antigens of these TCRs are unknown. MiXCR, applied by TCRdb to the reads, yields one record per CDR3 protein. The sample shows roughly 51,000 distinct CDR3 sequences, over 15% of them seen only once. The starting material was CD8+ T cells from cultured PBMCs, obtained from culture after CMV antigen stimulation. The receptors shown here come from a human donor in good health (CMV status not recorded). Some clones in this sample may be carry-over from other donors' samples.

The V gene is TRBV7-2, the J gene TRBJ1-3; no clear D gene. CDR1 and CDR2 from the germline V gene are SGHTA and FQGNSA. Trimming cost V 5 bases and J 0 bases, with 11 bases left between them. The CDR3 covers 15 residues. The CDR3 region has the DNA TGTGCCAGCAGCCTCGGACGGAACTCTGGAAACACCATATATTTT. It yields the protein CASSLGRNSGNTIYF.

The rearrangement joins TRBV7-9 to TRBJ1-2; 7 bases line up with TRBD1. Germline CDR1 is SEHNR and CDR2 is FQNEAQ (reference sequence). The V and J ends lost 2 bases and 4 bases, in that order; junction bases with no gene match: 4. The CDR3 has 14 residues. In DNA form, the CDR3 reads TGTGCCAGCAGCTTAACAGGGGAGGCCTATGGCTACACCTTC. Protein sequence: CASSLTGEAYGYTF. The entire variable domain, with the rest obtained from reference TRBV7-9 and TRBJ1-2, is as follows: DTGVSQNPRHKITKRGQNVTFRCDPISEHNRLYWYRQTLGQGPEFLTYFQNEAQLEKSRLLSDRFSAERPKGSFSTLEIQRTEQGDSAMYLCASSLTGEAYGYTFGSGTRLTVV.

This clonotype was counted a few times. The V gene is TRBV7-8, the J gene TRBJ1-1; TRBD1 matches at 8 bases. The length of the CDR3 is 16 residues. V dropped 5 bases and J dropped 1; count of bases not matched to a gene: 9. CDR1 SGHVS and CDR2 FQNEAQ come from the germline V gene. CDR3 protein: CASSQRWTGSNTEAFF. In DNA form, the CDR3 reads TGTGCCAGCAGCCAGCGATGGACAGGGTCGAACACTGAAGCTTTCTTT.

V and J are TRBV7-2 and TRBJ2-1, with TRBD2 identical over 7 bases. The J segment lost 0 bases and the V segment lost 6 bases, leaving 5 bases of the junction unmatched. Germline V gene sequence: CDR1 SGHTA, CDR2 FQGNSA. The CDR3 sequence is 15 residues long. This CDR3 is CASSSPGGSYNEQFF. The CDR3 DNA reads TGTGCCAGCAGTTCCCCGGGGGGCTCCTACAATGAGCAGTTCTTC.

The chain combines TRBV6-5 with TRBJ2-5; TRBD1 agrees at 7 bases. Germline CDR1 is MNHEY and CDR2 is SVGAGI. The CDR3 covers 14 residues. V was pared by 5 bases and J by 3 bases, with 6 bases of the junction left unmatched. This CDR3 reads CASSTGTAKETQYF. CDR3 in DNA: TGTGCCAGCAGTACCGGGACAGCTAAAGAGACCCAGTACTTC.

As DNA, the CDR3 is TGTGCCAGCAGCCCCGGACTAGCGGGGGGGGGTTACCAAGAGACCCAGTACTTC. Residues: CASSPGLAGGGYQETQYF. The J gene is TRBJ2-5, the V gene TRBV7-8; 15 bases are shared with TRBD2. Germline loops: CDR1 SGHVS, CDR2 FQNEAQ. This CDR3 contains 18 residues. The V gene end was trimmed by 5 bases and the J gene end by 0 bases; junction bases not matched to a gene: 7. Combining the CDR3 with reference TRBV7-8 and TRBJ2-5 gives the whole variable domain GAGVSQSPRYKVAKRGQDVALRCDPISGHVSLFWYQQALGQGPEFLTYFQNEAQLDKSGLPSDRFFAERPEGSVSTLKIQRTQQEDSAVYLCASSPGLAGGGYQETQYFGPGTRLLVL.

The chain combines TRBV7-8 with TRBJ2-3; D assignment may be TRBD1 or TRBD2 (6 bases each). Germline CDR1 is SGHVS and CDR2 is FQNEAQ. The CDR3 length is 17 residues. V shed 7 bases and J shed 0 bases, with 20 bases lying between them. CDR3 bases: TGTGCCAGCATCTCTAGGGGGAGGATGGCTAGCACAGATACGCAGTATTTT. Protein sequence: CASISRGRMASTDTQYF.

The chain carries TRBV12-3 or TRBV12-4 and TRBJ1-1, with TRBD1 matching over 10 bases. The CDR3 covers 14 residues. V gave up 3 bases and J gave up 4 bases; unmatched junction bases: 2. The CDR3 nucleotides are TGTGCCAGCAGTTTCTGGACAGGGGGCACTGAAGCTTTCTTT. Translated, it gives CASSFWTGGTEAFF.

There are a few counts of this clonotype. The V call is TRBV27, the J call TRBJ2-3; TRBD2 matches at 9 bases. Germline V gene data show CDR1 as MNHEY and CDR2 as SMNVEV (reference sequence). This CDR3 contains 17 residues. V trimming: 5 bases; J trimming: 2 bases; junction bases outside the gene matches: 11. The CDR3 spells CASSPWALAGATDTQYF. CDR3 coding DNA: TGTGCCAGCAGTCCCTGGGCCTTAGCGGGAGCCACAGATACGCAGTATTTT.

The gene calls are TRBV19 and TRBJ2-5; D ambiguous. The CDR3 length is 11 residues. Germline V gene lookup returns CDR1 LNHDA and CDR2 SQIVND (reference sequence). The V end lost 8 bases, the J end lost 3 bases, and 7 bases lay between the germline ends. The CDR3 nucleotides are TGTGCCAGTGGAAGGGAAGAGACCCAGTACTTC. This gives the protein CASGREETQYF.

The sample holds many counts of this clonotype. The genes are TRBV27 and TRBJ1-2; D is uncertain. The CDR3 is 14 residues long. Looked up from germline, CDR1 is MNHEY and CDR2 is SMNVEV (reference sequence). V lost 5 bases and J lost 6, with 16 bases in between. CDR3 protein: CASSGQPVGHGYTF. CDR3 bases: TGTGCCAGCAGTGGCCAACCCGTGGGTCATGGCTACACCTTC.

V is TRBV12-3 or TRBV12-4 and J is TRBJ2-7; 9 bases match TRBD2. Trimming took 4 bases from V and 3 from J; bases not matched to a gene: 10. The CDR3 extends over 16 amino acids. The CDR3 DNA reads as TGTGCCAGCAGTTGGGGGACTAGCCTTGGAGACTACGAGCAGTACTTC. It is translated as CASSWGTSLGDYEQYF.